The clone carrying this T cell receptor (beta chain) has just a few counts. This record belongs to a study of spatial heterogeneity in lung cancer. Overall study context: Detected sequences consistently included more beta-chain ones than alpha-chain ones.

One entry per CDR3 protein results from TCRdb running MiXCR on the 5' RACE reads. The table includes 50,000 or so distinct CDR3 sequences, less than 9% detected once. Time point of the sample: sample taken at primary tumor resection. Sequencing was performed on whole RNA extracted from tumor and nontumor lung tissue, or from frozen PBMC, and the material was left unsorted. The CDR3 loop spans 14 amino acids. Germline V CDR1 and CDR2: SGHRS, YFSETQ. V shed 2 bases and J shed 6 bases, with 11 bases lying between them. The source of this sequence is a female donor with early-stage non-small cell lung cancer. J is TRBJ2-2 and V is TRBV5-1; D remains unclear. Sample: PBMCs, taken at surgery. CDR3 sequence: CASSFGPPPGELFF. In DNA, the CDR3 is TGCGCCAGCAGCTTTGGTCCCCCCCCCGGGGAGCTGTTTTTT.